This entry lists 13 T cell receptor beta chains sequenced from one sample in a study of blood T cell repertoires in COVID-19. Produced via immunoSEQ multiplex PCR; TCRdb's table is partial and in-frame only. The table records roughly 170,000 clones, roughly 85% of them present only once. Specimen: peripheral blood. These receptors all come from a woman between 45 and 65 years old with COVID-19, enrolled during active disease.

The V and J genes are TRBV5-1 and TRBJ2-7, with 9 bases that match TRBD1. V lost 2 bases, J lost 4 bases, and 4 bases stayed unmatched. CDR1 and CDR2 (germline): SGHRS, YFSETQ. The CDR3 loop spans 14 amino acids. The chain's CDR3 is CASSLQGAGYEQYF. Written as DNA, the CDR3 is TGCGCCAGCAGCTTACAGGGGGCGGGTTACGAGCAGTACTTC.

The chain recombines TRBV19 with TRBJ1-4; D gene uncertain. V was cut by 6 bases and J by 2 bases, with 10 bases left in between. Germline V lookup: CDR1 LNHDA, CDR2 SQIVND (reference sequence). The CDR3 covers 14 residues. CDR3 protein: CASSPFGTNEKLFF. CDR3 coding DNA: TGTGCCAGTAGCCCCTTCGGGACTAATGAAAAACTGTTTTTT.

V and J are TRBV5-1 and TRBJ1-3; D is uncertain. Germline CDR1 reads SGHRS; CDR2 reads YFSETQ. The CDR3 totals 14 residues. Trimming left V 0 bases short and J 2 bases short, with 6 bases between. CDR3 DNA: TGCGCCAGCAGCTTGGACAATACTGGAAACACCATATATTTT. This encodes CASSLDNTGNTIYF.

This CDR3 is CASSSTGGVQETQYF. CDR3 DNA: TGTGCCAGCAGTTCTACAGGGGGCGTACAAGAGACCCAGTACTTC. The chain joins TRBV7-9 to TRBJ2-5, with 9 bases fitting TRBD1. The CDR3 runs to 15 residues. Germline loops: CDR1 SEHNR, CDR2 FQNEAQ (reference sequence). V dropped 6 bases and J dropped 2; count of bases not matched to a gene: 7.

V gene TRBV19 combines with J gene TRBJ1-3; no firm D call. CDR1 LNHDA and CDR2 SQIVND come from the germline V gene (reference sequence). The CDR3 length is 13 residues. Deletions cut 0 bases from V and 12 bases from J, with 12 bases between. CDR3: CASSIDPAEGIYF. Here the CDR3 DNA reads TGTGCCAGTAGTATAGATCCGGCAGAGGGCATATATTTT.

The V and J genes are TRBV19 and TRBJ2-2; 7 bases are shared with TRBD1. There are 13 residues in the CDR3. With V trimmed by 3 bases and J by 10 bases, 5 bases remained unmatched. Germline V gene data show CDR1 as LNHDA and CDR2 as SQIVND (reference sequence). For the CDR3, the DNA is TGTGCCAGTAGTATGACAGGGATAGAGGAGCTGTTTTTT. Its translation is CASSMTGIEELFF.

This clone turned up a few times. V usage is TRBV5-1 and J usage is TRBJ2-2; TRBD2 aligns across 9 bases. V shed 0 bases, J shed 5 bases, and the junction held 5 bases outside the gene matches. Germline CDR1 reads SGHRS; CDR2 reads YFSETQ. The CDR3 totals 16 residues. The chain's CDR3 is CASSLAGGGATGELFF. The CDR3 DNA follows: TGCGCCAGCAGCTTGGCTGGCGGGGGGGCGACCGGGGAGCTGTTTTTT. Full variable domain (remainder filled in from reference TRBV5-1 and TRBJ2-2): KAGVTQTPRYLIKTRGQQVTLSCSPISGHRSVSWYQQTPGQGLQFLFEYFSETQRNKGNFPGRFSGRQFSNSRSEMNVSTLELGDSALYLCASSLAGGGATGELFFGEGSRLTVL.

V gene TRBV5-1 combines with J gene TRBJ1-2; 8 positions agree with TRBD1. The germline V gene has CDR1 SGHRS and CDR2 YFSETQ. The CDR3 covers 14 residues. Trimming at V came to 4 bases and at J to 8 bases, leaving 10 bases not matched to a gene. This chain's CDR3 is CASSLPQGAEGYTF. In DNA, the CDR3 is TGCGCCAGCAGCCTCCCCCAGGGGGCGGAAGGCTACACCTTC.

The J gene is TRBJ2-7, the V gene TRBV7-6; 8 bases are shared with TRBD2. The CDR3 extends over 16 amino acids. Trimming at V came to 5 bases and at J to 0 bases, leaving 9 bases not matched to a gene. Germline loops: CDR1 SGHVS, CDR2 FNYEAQ. The CDR3 spells CASSPLSGGSSYEQYF. The CDR3 coding sequence is TGTGCCAGCAGCCCCCTCAGCGGGGGTAGCTCCTACGAGCAGTACTTC.

The V and J genes are TRBV3-1 (or the pseudogene TRBV3-2) and TRBJ1-1; D unclear. The CDR3 has 16 residues. With 0 bases removed from V and 4 bases from J, the gap between germline ends came to 15 bases. CDR1 is LGHDT, CDR2 YNNKEL, per germline (reference sequence). CDR3 sequence: CASSQDFSPPGTEAFF. CDR3 in DNA: TGTGCCAGCAGCCAAGATTTTTCCCCCCCGGGCACTGAAGCTTTCTTT.

This chain links TRBV6-5 with TRBJ2-5; D gene uncertain. The CDR3 sequence is 15 residues long. V was shortened by 2 bases and J by 2 bases, with 12 bases between the two germline ends. The V gene's germline CDR1 is MNHEY and CDR2 SVGAGI. The CDR3 region has the DNA TGTGCCAGCAGTTACGCGACAAGTAGGCAAGAGACCCAGTACTTC. Encoded protein: CASSYATSRQETQYF.

The chain joins TRBV19 to TRBJ1-1, with 10 bases lining up with TRBD1. Germline V gene data show CDR1 as LNHDA and CDR2 as SQIVND (reference sequence). The V and J ends lost 7 bases and 4 bases, in that order; junction bases with no gene match: 12. This CDR3 contains 16 residues. The DNA of the CDR3 is TGTGCCAGTACCAAACGACAGGGGGCTGCGGGCACTGAAGCTTTCTTT. The encoded protein is CASTKRQGAAGTEAFF.

The V call is TRBV7-2, the J call TRBJ1-5; 9 positions agree with TRBD1. CDR1 and CDR2 from the germline V gene are SGHTA and FQGNSA. With 5 bases clipped from V and 6 bases from J, the junction kept 14 bases outside the gene matches. This CDR3 has 17 amino acids. The CDR3 bases are TGTGCCAGCAGCCCCGCCTCCGGGACAGGGTTGGGTCAGCCCCAGCATTTT. Protein product: CASSPASGTGLGQPQHF.